This TCR beta chain is drawn from a study of blood T cells in healthy people across ages. Study-level background: Capturing about one barcoded beta molecule per two T cells was achieved by template switching.

Using a J-beta primer mix together with a sample-barcoded 5' primer, a second PCR was run for roughly 6 to 12 cycles. TCRdb independently ran MiXCR on the 5' RACE reads; one entry per CDR3 protein. The table lists about 1.4 million distinct CDR3 sequences, roughly 60% of them singletons. Study-wide results and caveats: Changes seen in expanded clonotypes were possibly confounded by donor CMV status left unknown.

The germline gives CDR1 DFQATT, CDR2 SNEGSKA (reference sequence). The CDR3 is made up of 15 amino acids. J was trimmed by 3 bases and V by 6 bases; bases with no gene match: 9. The individuals who served as donors were healthy Caucasians living in Russia, aged about 6 to 100. Peripheral blood, roughly 9.1 milliliters per donor, was collected. Only one count was recorded for this clonotype. Its antigen is not identified. The chain is built from TRBV20-1 and TRBJ2-3; 10 nucleotides agree with TRBD2. The clonotype was recovered from a man aged 18 to 29 in good health. The sequenced sample was blood. This CDR3 is CSAESLLAGTDTQYF. The CDR3 coding sequence is TGCAGTGCCGAGAGCCTACTAGCGGGGACAGATACGCAGTATTTT.